Sequencing of this T cell receptor (beta chain) was carried out in a study of shared clonotypes between healthy human individuals. Study summary: Donors were two women and a few men aged 18 to 49. Study outcomes and limitations: Donor scarcity curtailed the genetic and exposure-history diversity represented herein.

This clone was detected a few times. What it binds is not known. The V end was cut by 5 bases, the J end by 7 bases, with 14 bases between. This CDR3 contains 13 residues. Germline lookup yields CDR1 SGHVS and CDR2 FQNEAQ. In replicate PCRs of unsorted PBMC, approximately 0.3 ug DNA, around 33,000 T cell genomes, was used. Sequencing on ten immunoSEQ deep assay plates was performed for unsorted PBMC DNA. Using immunoSEQ multiplex PCR, the repertoire was profiled, and TCRdb retains in-frame clones only, with some absent. Of about 490,000 clones in the sample, around 80% were seen once. This clonotype was obtained from a woman aged 40 to 50 in good health. Some clones in this sample may be carry-over from other donors' samples. Source material: PBMCs. V usage is TRBV7-8 and J usage is TRBJ1-2; perhaps TRBD1 as D (6 bases). In DNA form, the CDR3 reads TGTGCCAGCAGCCCCCGGACAGTTCCTGGCTACACCTTC. It codes for CASSPRTVPGYTF. Combining the CDR3 with reference TRBV7-8 and TRBJ1-2 gives the whole variable domain GAGVSQSPRYKVAKRGQDVALRCDPISGHVSLFWYQQALGQGPEFLTYFQNEAQLDKSGLPSDRFFAERPEGSVSTLKIQRTQQEDSAVYLCASSPRTVPGYTFGSGTRLTVV.